Listed below are T cell receptor beta chains from one sample, sequenced in a study of long-term antiretroviral therapy in people with HIV. Some clones are missing from TCRdb's copy, which holds only in-frame ones; the method was immunoSEQ multiplex PCR. The sample shows more than 15,000 clones, approximately 78% of them seen only once. The specimen was unsorted PBMCs, collected 0.3 years after starting antiretroviral therapy. These receptors all stem from a man aged 18 to 35 with HIV. CDR3s include the opening cysteine and the closing phenylalanine or tryptophan. Fields, in order: V gene, J gene, D gene, clone size, CDR3 DNA, CDR3 protein. A D gene is named only where the DNA matches it firmly. Clone size, where shown, is once, few, many, or a class for clones that have expanded.

>TRBV7-9|TRBJ2-3|-|-
TGTGCCAGCAGCCCCCAGGGTACGCAGTATTTT
CASSPQGTQYF
>TRBV6-5|TRBJ1-1|-|-
TGTGCCAGCAGTTACACAGATGGCACTGAAGCTTTCTTT
CASSYTDGTEAFF
>TRBV7-7|TRBJ2-3|-|once
TGTGCTAGCAGCTTAGGATCTTCCCGGGCCGCAGATACGCAGTATTTT
CASSLGSSRAADTQYF
>TRBV27|TRBJ2-3|-|-
TGTGCCAGCAGTGTTTCTAATACGCAGTATTTT
CASSVSNTQYF
>TRBV5-5|TRBJ1-3|-|-
TGTGCCAGCAGCCCAGAGGGGCCTCATGTCTCTGGAAACACCATATATTTT
CASSPEGPHVSGNTIYF
>TRBV5-4|TRBJ1-1|-|-
TGTGCCAGCAGCTTGTCGAGGAACACTGAAGCTTTCTTT
CASSLSRNTEAFF
>TRBV28|TRBJ1-1|-|-
TGTGCCAGCATCCCGGGGGGACGGAACACTGAAGCTTTCTTT
CASIPGGRNTEAFF
>TRBV27|TRBJ2-1|TRBD1|-
TGTGCCAGCAGTCCCCGGGACAGATACAATGAGCAGTTCTTC
CASSPRDRYNEQFF
>TRBV28|TRBJ2-7|-|-
TGTGCCAGCAGTTTATGGTCCGGGCGCGAGCAGTACTTC
CASSLWSGREQYF
>TRBV18|TRBJ2-3|TRBD1|-
TGTGCCAGCTCGGGACAGGGAGGAGATACGCAGTATTTT
CASSGQGGDTQYF
>TRBV7-8|TRBJ1-2|-|-
TGTGCCAGCACCTCGGACAGAGACTATGGCTACACCTTC
CASTSDRDYGYTF
>TRBV7-9|TRBJ1-2|-|-
TGTGCCAGCAGCTTAGCGCCTTTAAGAATAGACGGCTACACCTTC
CASSLAPLRIDGYTF
>TRBV5-1|TRBJ1-4|-|-
TGCGCCAGCAGCCCGTGGAAACCTAATGAAAAACTGTTTTTT
CASSPWKPNEKLFF
>TRBV7-9|TRBJ1-2|TRBD1|few
TGTGCCAGCAGCTTAGGGACAGGGAGCTATGGCTACACCTTC
CASSLGTGSYGYTF
>TRBV4-1|TRBJ2-5|-|-
TGCGCCAGCAGCCAAGGTACAGGGTTAAGCGAGACCCAGTACTTC
CASSQGTGLSETQYF